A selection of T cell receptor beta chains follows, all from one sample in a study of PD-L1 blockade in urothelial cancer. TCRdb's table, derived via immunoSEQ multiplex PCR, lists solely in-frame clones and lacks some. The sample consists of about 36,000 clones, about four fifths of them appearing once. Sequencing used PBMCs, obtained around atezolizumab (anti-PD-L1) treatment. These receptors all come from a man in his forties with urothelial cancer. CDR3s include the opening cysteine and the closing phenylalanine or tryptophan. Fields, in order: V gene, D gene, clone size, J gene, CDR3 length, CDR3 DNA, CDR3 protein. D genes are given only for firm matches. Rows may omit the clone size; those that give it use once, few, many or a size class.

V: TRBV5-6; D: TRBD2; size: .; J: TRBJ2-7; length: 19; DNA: TGTGCCAGCAGCTCCGCCGGGACTAGCGGGAGTGTGGCAGCCTACGAGCAGTACTTC; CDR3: CASSSAGTSGSVAAYEQYF
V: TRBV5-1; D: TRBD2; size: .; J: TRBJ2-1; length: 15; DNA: TGCGCCAGCAGAATAACTAGCGGGACAGTCAATGAGCAGTTCTTC; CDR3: CASRITSGTVNEQFF
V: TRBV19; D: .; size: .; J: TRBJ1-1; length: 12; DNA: TGTGCCAGTAAGGACAGGAACACTGAAGCTTTCTTT; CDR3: CASKDRNTEAFF
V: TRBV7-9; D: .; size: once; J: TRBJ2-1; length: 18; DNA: TGTGCCAGCAGCCTAGTGGTGACGGTAGCGGATTTTTTCAATGAGCAGTTCTTC; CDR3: CASSLVVTVADFFNEQFF
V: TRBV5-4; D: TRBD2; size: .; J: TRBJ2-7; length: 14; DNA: TGTGCCAGCAGCCGAACTAGCGAGTCCTACGAGCAGTACTTC; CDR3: CASSRTSESYEQYF
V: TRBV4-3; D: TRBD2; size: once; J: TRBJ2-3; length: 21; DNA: TGCGCCAGCAGCCAAGATGCACAGAGGGGACTAGCGTTTTCTAGCACAGATACGCAGTATTTT; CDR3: CASSQDAQRGLAFSSTDTQYF
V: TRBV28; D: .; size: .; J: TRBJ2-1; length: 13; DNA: TGTGCCAGCAGAGTCCCGGGACTCTCAGGGCAGTTCTTC; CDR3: CASRVPGLSGQFF
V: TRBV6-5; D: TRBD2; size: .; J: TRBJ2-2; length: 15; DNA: TGTGCCAGCAGTCGGACTAGCACCCAGACCGGGGAGCTGTTTTTT; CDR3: CASSRTSTQTGELFF
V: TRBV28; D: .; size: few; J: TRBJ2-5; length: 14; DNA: TGTGCCAGCAGTACGCAGCGGGACCAAGAGACCCAGTACTTC; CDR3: CASSTQRDQETQYF
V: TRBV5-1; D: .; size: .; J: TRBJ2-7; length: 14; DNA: TGCGCCAGCAGCCCGAAGGACTCGGGCTACGAGCAGTACTTC; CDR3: CASSPKDSGYEQYF
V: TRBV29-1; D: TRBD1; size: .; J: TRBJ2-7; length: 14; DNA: TGCAGCGTGCGGACCGGGACAGGCCCGTACGAGCAGTACTTC; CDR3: CSVRTGTGPYEQYF
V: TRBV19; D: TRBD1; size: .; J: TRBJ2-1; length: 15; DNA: TGTGCCAGTAGTACGGGACAGGGGGCTTACAATGAGCAGTTCTTC; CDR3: CASSTGQGAYNEQFF
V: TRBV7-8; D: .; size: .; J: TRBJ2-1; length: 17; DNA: TGTGCCAGCAGCTTCGCCCGGAGGCTAGTCAGCTACAATGAGCAGTTCTTC; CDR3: CASSFARRLVSYNEQFF
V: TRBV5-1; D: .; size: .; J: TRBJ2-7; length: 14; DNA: TGCGCCAGCAGCTTGGCCACAGGAGCCTACGAGCAGTACTTC; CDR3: CASSLATGAYEQYF
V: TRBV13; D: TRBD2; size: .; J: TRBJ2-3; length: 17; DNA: TGTGCCAGCAGCTTATTTCTAGCGGCCTCTAGCACAGATACGCAGTATTTT; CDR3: CASSLFLAASSTDTQYF
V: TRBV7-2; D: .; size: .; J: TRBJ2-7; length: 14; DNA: TGTGCCAGCAGCTTAGCGGGAGGCGCCTACGAGCAGTACTTC; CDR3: CASSLAGGAYEQYF
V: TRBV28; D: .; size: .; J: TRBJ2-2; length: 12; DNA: TGTGCCAGCAGTACGGTTCCCGGGGAGCTGTTTTTT; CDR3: CASSTVPGELFF
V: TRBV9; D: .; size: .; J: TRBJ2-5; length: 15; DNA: TGTGCCAGCAGCGCCGAGGTGACTAGCCAAGAGACCCAGTACTTC; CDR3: CASSAEVTSQETQYF
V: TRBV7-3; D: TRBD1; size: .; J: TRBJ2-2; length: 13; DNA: TGTGCCAGCAGCCACAGGGGGACCGGGGAGCTGTTTTTT; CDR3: CASSHRGTGELFF
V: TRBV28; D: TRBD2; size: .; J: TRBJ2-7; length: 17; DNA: TGTGCCAGCAGCTATCACCGGTCCAGCGGGGCGGGACTGGGGCCGTACTTC; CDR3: CASSYHRSSGAGLGPYF
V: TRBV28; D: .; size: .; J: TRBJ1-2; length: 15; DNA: TGTGCCAGCAGTTTATCTCCCTCCAGGCTATATGGCTACACCTTC; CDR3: CASSLSPSRLYGYTF
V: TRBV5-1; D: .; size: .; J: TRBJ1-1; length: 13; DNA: TGCGCCAGCAGCTTGGCCACAACAGGGGAAGCTTTCTTT; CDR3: CASSLATTGEAFF
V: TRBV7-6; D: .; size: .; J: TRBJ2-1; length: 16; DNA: TGTGCCAGCAGCCGAGCGACTGGACTCTCCTACAATGAGCAGTTCTTC; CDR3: CASSRATGLSYNEQFF
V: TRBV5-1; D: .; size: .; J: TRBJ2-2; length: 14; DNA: TGCGCCAGCAGCTTGGTCCCAAACACCGGGGAGCTGTTTTTT; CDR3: CASSLVPNTGELFF
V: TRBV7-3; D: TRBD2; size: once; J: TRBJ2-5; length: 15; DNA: TGTGCCAGCAGCTTAGGCGGGAGGGCCCGTGAGACCCAGTACTTC; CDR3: CASSLGGRARETQYF